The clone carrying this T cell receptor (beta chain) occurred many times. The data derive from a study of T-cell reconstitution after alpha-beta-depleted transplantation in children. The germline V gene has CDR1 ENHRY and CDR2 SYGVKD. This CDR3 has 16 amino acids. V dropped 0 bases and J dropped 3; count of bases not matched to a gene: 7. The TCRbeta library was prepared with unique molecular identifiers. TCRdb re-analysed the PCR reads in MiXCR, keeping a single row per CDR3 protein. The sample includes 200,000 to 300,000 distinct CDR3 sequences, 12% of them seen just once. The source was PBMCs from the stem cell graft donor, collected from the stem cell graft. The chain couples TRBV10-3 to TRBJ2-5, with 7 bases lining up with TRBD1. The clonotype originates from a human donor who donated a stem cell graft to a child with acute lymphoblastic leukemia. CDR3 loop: CAISESVTGRKETQYF. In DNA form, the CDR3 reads TGTGCCATCAGTGAGTCTGTGACAGGGCGGAAAGAGACCCAGTACTTC.